This TCR beta chain was recovered during a study of CD8 T cells in ankylosing spondylitis. Study-level points and caveats: A subset of motif variants has previously been described in the synovial fluid and blood of reactive arthritis.

This clonotype was counted only a few times. Its specificity is not known. The CDR3 loop spans 12 amino acids. V lost 5 bases and J lost 7, with 11 bases in between. Looked up from germline, CDR1 is SGHAT and CDR2 is FQNNGV. TCRdb reprocessed the 5' RACE reads via MiXCR and lists one record per CDR3 protein. This table holds roughly 230,000 distinct CDR3 sequences, about 20% found once. The chain uses TRBV11-2 and TRBJ1-1, with D possibly matching TRBD1 (6 bases). This sequence originates from a male donor with ankylosing spondylitis or in good health (not recorded which). Sequenced input: blood, either unsorted or a sorted T cell fraction (not recorded which). CDR3 nucleotide sequence: TGTGCCAGCAGCCCTCGGACAGATGAAGCTTTCTTT. Protein product: CASSPRTDEAFF. The full variable domain, completed using reference TRBV11-2 and TRBJ1-1, is EAGVAQSPRYKIIEKRQSVAFWCNPISGHATLYWYQQILGQGPKLLIQFQNNGVVDDSQLPKDRFSAERLKGVDSTLKIQPAKLEDSAVYLCASSPRTDEAFFGQGTRLTVV.